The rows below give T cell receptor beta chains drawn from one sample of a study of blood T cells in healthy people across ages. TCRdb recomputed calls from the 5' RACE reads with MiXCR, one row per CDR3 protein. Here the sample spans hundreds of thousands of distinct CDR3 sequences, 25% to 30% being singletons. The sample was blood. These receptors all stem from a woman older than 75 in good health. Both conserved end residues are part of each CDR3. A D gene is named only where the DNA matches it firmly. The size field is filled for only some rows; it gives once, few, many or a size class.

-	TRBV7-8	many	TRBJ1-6	TGTGCCAGCAGCTTAGTTGAGGGTTCACCCCTCCACTTT	CASSLVEGSPLHF
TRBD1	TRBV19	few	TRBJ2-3	TGTGCCAGCCTTAGGGACAGGGGGCAGGAAACGCAGTATTTT	CASLRDRGQETQYF
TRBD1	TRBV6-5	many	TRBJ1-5	TGTGCCAGCAGCAATAACAGGGGGGATCAGCCCCAGCATTTT	CASSNNRGDQPQHF
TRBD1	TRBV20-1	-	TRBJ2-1	TGCAGTGCTAGAGGCCAGGGGGTTTACCATGAGCAGTTCTTC	CSARGQGVYHEQFF
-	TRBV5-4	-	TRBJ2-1	TGTGCCAGCAGCCGGGATTGGTATGAGCAGTTCTTC	CASSRDWYEQFF
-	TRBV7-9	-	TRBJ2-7	TGTGCCAGCAGCCCCCCATCGGGATCCGAGGGCTACGAGCAGTACTTC	CASSPPSGSEGYEQYF
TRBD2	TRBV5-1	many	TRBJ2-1	TGCGCCAGCAGCTCGGGACTAGCGGGGGGCGAGCAGTTCTTC	CASSSGLAGGEQFF
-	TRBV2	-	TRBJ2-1	TGTGCCAGCAGGAGAAATAACTCTCTTTACAATGAGCAGTTCTTC	CASRRNNSLYNEQFF
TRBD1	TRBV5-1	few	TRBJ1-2	TGCGCCAGCAGCTTGACAGGGGGCCTTTGGGATGGCTACACCTTC	CASSLTGGLWDGYTF
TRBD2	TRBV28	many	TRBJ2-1	TGTGCCAGCAGTCAATCGACTAGCGTCGCGTACAATGAGCAGTTCTTC	CASSQSTSVAYNEQFF
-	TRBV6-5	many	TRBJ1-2	TGTGCCAGCCGAAGGGGCCAGCTCCACTATGGCTACACCTTC	CASRRGQLHYGYTF
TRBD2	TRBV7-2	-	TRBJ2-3	TGTGCCAGCAGTCCCTGGACTAGTAGTACAGATACGCAGTATTTT	CASSPWTSSTDTQYF
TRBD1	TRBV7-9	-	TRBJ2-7	TGTGCCAGCAGCTCCGGGACAGGGGGAATACACGAGCAGTACTTC	CASSSGTGGIHEQYF
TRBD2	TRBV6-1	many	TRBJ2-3	TGTGCCAGCAGTGATATTTGGACTAGCGGCACAGATACGCAGTATTTT	CASSDIWTSGTDTQYF
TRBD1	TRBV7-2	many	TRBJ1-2	TGTGCCAGCAGCCGGGACAGGGTCGATGGCTACACCTTC	CASSRDRVDGYTF
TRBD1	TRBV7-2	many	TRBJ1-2	TGTGCCAGCAGCTCGCGGACAGGGGGCTATGGCTACACCTTC	CASSSRTGGYGYTF
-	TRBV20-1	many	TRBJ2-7	TGCAGTGCTGAGATAGTTGTATCTTCCTACGAGCAGTACTTC	CSAEIVVSSYEQYF
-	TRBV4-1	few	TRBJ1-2	TGCGCCAGCAGCCAAAGCAGAGGACGCTCGGGCTACACCTTC	CASSQSRGRSGYTF
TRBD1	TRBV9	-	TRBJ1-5	TGTGCCAGCAGCGTAGGGACAGGGTGGAATCAGCCCCAGCATTTT	CASSVGTGWNQPQHF
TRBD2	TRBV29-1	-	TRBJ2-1	TGCAGCGTTGAAGATGTCTTGACGGGGGGGCAAAGGGCGGTAGGGACCCAGTTCTTC	CSVEDVLTGGQRAVGTQFF
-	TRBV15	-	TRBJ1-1	TGTGCCACCGGCAGGGACATGAACACTGGAGCTTTCTTT	CATGRDMNTGAFF
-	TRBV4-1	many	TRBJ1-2	TGCGCCAGCAGCCAAGATGATGGATTTGTTTATGGCTACACCTTC	CASSQDDGFVYGYTF
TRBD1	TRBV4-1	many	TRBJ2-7	TGCGCCAGCAGCCAGACCGGGACAGGGCTGCACGAGCAGTACTTC	CASSQTGTGLHEQYF
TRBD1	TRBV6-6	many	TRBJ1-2	TGTGCCAGCAGTTACTCCGGCGACAGGGCTAGAGCGTTCTATGGCTACACCTTC	CASSYSGDRARAFYGYTF
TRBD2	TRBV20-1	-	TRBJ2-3	TGCAGTGCTAGACCTTCCCTTGGCGGGAGGGATACGCAGTATTTT	CSARPSLGGRDTQYF
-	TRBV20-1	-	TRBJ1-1	TGCAGTGCTAGAGATCTAAGGCCAGGGTTATACACTGAAGCTTTCTTT	CSARDLRPGLYTEAFF
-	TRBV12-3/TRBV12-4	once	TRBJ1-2	TGTGCCAGCAGGTTGGGAGAGAGGGGCTACACCTTC	CASRLGERGYTF
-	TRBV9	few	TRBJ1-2	TGTGCCAGCAGCGTCTCGGTACAGGGAGGTGGCTACACCTTC	CASSVSVQGGGYTF
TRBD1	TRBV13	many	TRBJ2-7	TGTGCCAGCAGCTCCGCCGGGACAGGGTACAACGAGCAGTACTTC	CASSSAGTGYNEQYF
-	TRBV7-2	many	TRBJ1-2	TGTGCCAGCAGCTTGGACCGCGCGGCTCGCTATGGCTACACCTTC	CASSLDRAARYGYTF
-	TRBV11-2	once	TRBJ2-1	TGTGCCAGCAGCTTAGGTTTGGAAGGAGAGCAGTTCTTC	CASSLGLEGEQFF
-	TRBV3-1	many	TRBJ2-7	TGTGCCAGCAGCCAAAATCCCGGAGCCCCTTACGAGCAGTACTTC	CASSQNPGAPYEQYF
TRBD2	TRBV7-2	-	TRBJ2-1	TGTGCCAGCAGCAAAAGGCCGACTAGCGGGAGTGTCTCCTACAATGAGCAGTTCTTC	CASSKRPTSGSVSYNEQFF
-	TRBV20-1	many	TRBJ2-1	TGCAGTGCTCCGCCGTCGGGGGGCCCCTACAATGAGCAGTTCTTC	CSAPPSGGPYNEQFF
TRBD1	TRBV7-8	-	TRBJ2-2	TGTGCCAGCAGCACCAAGGGGGGACAGGGCACCGGGGAGCTGTTTTTT	CASSTKGGQGTGELFF
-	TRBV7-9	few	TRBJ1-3	TGTGCCAGCAGCTTAGTGAGGTCTGGAAACACCATATATTTT	CASSLVRSGNTIYF
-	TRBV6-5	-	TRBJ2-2	TGTGCCAGCAGTTACTATACGAACACCGGGGAGCTGTTTTTT	CASSYYTNTGELFF
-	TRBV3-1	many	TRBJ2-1	TGTGCCAGCAGCTTTATTGGCGATGAGCAGTTCTTC	CASSFIGDEQFF
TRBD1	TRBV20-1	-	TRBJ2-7	TGCAGTGCTAGCGACACTCTAAGAGGGACAGGGGGTTTGGGGACCGGCGAGCAGTACTTC	CSASDTLRGTGGLGTGEQYF
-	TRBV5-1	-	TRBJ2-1	TGCGCCAGCAGCCCTCGGACTGGCGGGGGCTACGAGCAGTTCTTC	CASSPRTGGGYEQFF
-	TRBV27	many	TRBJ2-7	TGTGCCAGCAGTTCCCAATCTCGGACCGCTATTTCATACGAGCAGTACTTC	CASSSQSRTAISYEQYF
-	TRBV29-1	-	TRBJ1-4	TGCAGCGTGGAAGACCTGGGGGAAAAACGGTTTTTT	CSVEDLGEKRFF